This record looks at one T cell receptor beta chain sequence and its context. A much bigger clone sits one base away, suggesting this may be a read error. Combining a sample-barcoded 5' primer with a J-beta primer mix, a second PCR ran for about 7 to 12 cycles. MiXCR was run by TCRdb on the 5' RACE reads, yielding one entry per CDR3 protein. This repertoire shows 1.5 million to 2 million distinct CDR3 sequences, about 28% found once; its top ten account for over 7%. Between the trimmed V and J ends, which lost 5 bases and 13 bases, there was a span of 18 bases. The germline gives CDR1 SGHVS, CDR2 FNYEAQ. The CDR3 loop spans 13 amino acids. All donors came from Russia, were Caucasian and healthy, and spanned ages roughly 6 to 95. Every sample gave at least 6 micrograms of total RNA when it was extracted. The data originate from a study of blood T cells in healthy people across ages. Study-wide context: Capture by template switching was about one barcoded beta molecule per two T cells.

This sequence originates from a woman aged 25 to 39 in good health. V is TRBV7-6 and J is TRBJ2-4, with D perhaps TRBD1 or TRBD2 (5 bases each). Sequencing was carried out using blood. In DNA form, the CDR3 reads TGTGCCAGCAGCCGGGACGCATACAATGAGCAGTACTTC. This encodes CASSRDAYNEQYF.